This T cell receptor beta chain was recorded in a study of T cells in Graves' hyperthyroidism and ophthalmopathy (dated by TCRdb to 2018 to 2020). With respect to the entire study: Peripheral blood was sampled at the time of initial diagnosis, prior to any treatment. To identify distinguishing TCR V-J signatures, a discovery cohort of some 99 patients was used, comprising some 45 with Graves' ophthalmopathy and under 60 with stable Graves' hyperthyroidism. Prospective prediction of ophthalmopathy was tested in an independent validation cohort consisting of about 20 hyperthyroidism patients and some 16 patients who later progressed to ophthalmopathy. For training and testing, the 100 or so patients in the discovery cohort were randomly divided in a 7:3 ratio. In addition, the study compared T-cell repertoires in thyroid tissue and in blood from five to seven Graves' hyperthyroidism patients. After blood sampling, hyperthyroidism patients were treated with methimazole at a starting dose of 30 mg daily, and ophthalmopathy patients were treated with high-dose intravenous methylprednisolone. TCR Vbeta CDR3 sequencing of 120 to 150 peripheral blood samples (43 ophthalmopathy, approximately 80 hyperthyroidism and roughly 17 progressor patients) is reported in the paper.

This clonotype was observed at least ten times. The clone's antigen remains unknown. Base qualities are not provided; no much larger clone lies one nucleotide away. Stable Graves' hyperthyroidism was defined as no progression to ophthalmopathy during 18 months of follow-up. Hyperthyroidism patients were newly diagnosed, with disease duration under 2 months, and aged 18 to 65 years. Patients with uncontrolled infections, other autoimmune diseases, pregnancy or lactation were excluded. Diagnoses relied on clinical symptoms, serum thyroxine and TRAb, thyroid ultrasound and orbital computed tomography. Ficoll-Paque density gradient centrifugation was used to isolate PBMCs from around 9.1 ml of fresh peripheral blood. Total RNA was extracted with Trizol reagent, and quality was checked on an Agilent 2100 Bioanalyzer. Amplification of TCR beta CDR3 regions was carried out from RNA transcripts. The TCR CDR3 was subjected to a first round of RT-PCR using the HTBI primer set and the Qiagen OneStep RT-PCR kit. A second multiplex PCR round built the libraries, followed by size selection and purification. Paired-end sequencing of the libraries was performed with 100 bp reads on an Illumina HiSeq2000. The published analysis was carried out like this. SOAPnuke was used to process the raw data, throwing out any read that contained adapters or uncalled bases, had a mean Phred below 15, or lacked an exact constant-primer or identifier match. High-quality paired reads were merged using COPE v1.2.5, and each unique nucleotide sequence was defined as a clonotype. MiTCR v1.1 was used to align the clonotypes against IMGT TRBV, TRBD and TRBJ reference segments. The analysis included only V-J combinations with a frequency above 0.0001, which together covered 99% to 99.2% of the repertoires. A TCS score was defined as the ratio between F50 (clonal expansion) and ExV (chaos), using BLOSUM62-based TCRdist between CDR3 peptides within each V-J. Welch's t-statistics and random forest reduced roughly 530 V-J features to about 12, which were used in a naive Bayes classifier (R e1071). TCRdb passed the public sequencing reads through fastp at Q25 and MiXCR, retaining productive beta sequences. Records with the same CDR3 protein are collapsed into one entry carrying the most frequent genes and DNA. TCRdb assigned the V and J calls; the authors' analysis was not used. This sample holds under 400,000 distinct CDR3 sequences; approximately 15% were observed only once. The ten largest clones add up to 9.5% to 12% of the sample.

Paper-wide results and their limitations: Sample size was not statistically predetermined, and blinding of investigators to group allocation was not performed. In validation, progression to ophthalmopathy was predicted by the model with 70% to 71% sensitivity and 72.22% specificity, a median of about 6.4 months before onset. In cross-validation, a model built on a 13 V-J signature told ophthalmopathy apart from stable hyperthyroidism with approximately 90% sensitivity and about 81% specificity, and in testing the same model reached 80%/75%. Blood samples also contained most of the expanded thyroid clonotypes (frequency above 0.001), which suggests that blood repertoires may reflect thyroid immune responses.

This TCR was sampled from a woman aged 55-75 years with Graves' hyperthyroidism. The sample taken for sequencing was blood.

The nucleotides read TGCAGCGTTGAACGGGACGGCACAGATACGCAGTATTTT. Its translation reads: CSVERDGTDTQYF. This chain joins TRBV29-1 to TRBJ2-3; the D gene cannot be resolved beyond TRBD1 or TRBD2, each matching 5 bases. Reading from cysteine to phenylalanine, the CDR3 counts 13 amino acids. CDR3 DNA is the only sequence kept; it has 39 bases, read in frame from the first base. V loses 2 bases, J loses 1 base, and the germline ends lie 7 bases apart. CDR1 and CDR2 are read off the germline V gene as SQVTM and ANQGSEA.